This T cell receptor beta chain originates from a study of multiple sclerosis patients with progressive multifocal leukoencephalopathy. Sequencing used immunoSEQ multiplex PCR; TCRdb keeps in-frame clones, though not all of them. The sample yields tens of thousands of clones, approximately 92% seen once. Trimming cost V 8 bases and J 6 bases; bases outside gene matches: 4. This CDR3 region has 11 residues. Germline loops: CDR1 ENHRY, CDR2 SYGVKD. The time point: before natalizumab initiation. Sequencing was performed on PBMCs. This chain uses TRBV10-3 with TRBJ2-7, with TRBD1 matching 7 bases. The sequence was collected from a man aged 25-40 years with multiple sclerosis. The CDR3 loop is CAIRQGTEQYV. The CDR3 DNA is TGTGCCATCCGACAGGGCACCGAGCAGTACGTC.